The next 28 T cell receptor beta chains were all read from a single sample in a study of synovial regulatory T cells in juvenile arthritis. The data were produced by immunoSEQ multiplex PCR, yet TCRdb's version contains in-frame clones alone and is incomplete. The sample table sets out about 2,500 clones. The synovial samples were synovial fluid, paired with peripheral blood from each active arthritis patient. The specimen sequenced was Treg cells from the synovium. All receptors derive from a donor aged 2-30 years with juvenile idiopathic arthritis.

Frequency places this clone as medium-sized (0.01 to 0.1%). The V call is TRBV6-5, the J call TRBJ2-3; TCRdb outputs TRBD1, but without DNA this stays unchecked. Looked up from germline, CDR1 is MNHEY and CDR2 is SVGAGI. The CDR3 consists of 14 residues. There is no recorded DNA. CDR3 in amino acids: CASSQSSGGGTQYF.

This clone shows up as medium-sized by frequency. This chain uses TRBV9 with TRBJ2-1. The CDR3 length is 15 residues. The nucleotide record is missing. Germline CDR1 and CDR2: SGDLS and YYNGEE. This CDR3 is CASSVGPSSYNEQFF.

By frequency, this clone registers medium-sized. The rearrangement joins TRBV7-2 to TRBJ2-7. This CDR3 has 14 amino acids. DNA is not on record. Per the germline V gene, CDR1 is SGHTA and CDR2 is FQGNSA. The CDR3 loop reads CASSSGPISYEQYF.

This clone is medium-sized by frequency. The CDR3: CASSLWGQLASYEQYF. The rearrangement links TRBV5-4 to TRBJ2-7; TCRdb indicates TRBD2, and absent DNA this call remains unverified. The germline CDR1 and CDR2 sequences are SGHNT and YYREEE (reference sequence). This CDR3 spans 16 amino acids. The protein alone is recorded here.

This clone is called medium-sized based on its frequency. The rearrangement joins TRBV7-8 to TRBJ1-5. The germline V gene has CDR1 SGHVS and CDR2 FQNEAQ. The CDR3 runs 13 residues. The coding DNA is unavailable. CDR3 loop: CASSFSGNQPQHF.

This clone counts as medium-sized by frequency. J is TRBJ2-3 and V is TRBV6-5; the D gene TCRdb calls, TRBD2, cannot be checked with no DNA. This CDR3 is 15 amino acids long. The nucleotide record is missing. Germline assignment: CDR1 MNHEY and CDR2 SVGAGI. The CDR3 loop is CASSYRSGSTDTQYF.

According to its frequency, this clone is medium-sized (0.01 to 0.1%). The chain recombines TRBV7-9 with TRBJ1-3. The CDR3 covers 17 residues. The entry carries no DNA sequence. CDR1 and CDR2 from the germline V gene are SEHNR and FQNEAQ (reference sequence). The CDR3 loop is CASSLFGGHWGRNTIYF.

This clone counts as medium-sized by frequency. V is TRBV5-1 and J is TRBJ1-3; TCRdb reports TRBD1, a call that lacks DNA to check it against. CDR3 length: 14 amino acids. DNA was not recorded. The germline gives CDR1 SGHRS, CDR2 YFSETQ. This CDR3 is CASSLDRGRNTIYF.

Considering frequency, this clone is medium-sized. The gene calls are TRBV10-3 and TRBJ2-1; TCRdb names TRBD1, which stays unverified in the absence of DNA. The V gene's germline CDR1 is ENHRY and CDR2 SYGVKD. The CDR3 totals 11 residues. The protein alone is recorded here. The CDR3 here is CAIRQGNEQFF.

According to its frequency, this clone is medium-sized. The CDR3 sequence is CASSDRQPQHF. The chain recombines TRBV6-1 with TRBJ1-5. CDR1 and CDR2 (germline): MNHNS, SASEGT. This CDR3 is built from 11 residues. A DNA sequence was not provided.

Frequency places this clone as medium-sized. The chain is built from TRBV7-9 and TRBJ1-2. The CDR3 runs to 15 residues. No DNA was logged. Germline CDR1 reads SEHNR; CDR2 reads FQNEAQ (reference sequence). The CDR3 sequence is CASSPQTGLFYGYTF.

By frequency, this clone registers medium-sized. The V and J genes are TRBV28 and TRBJ2-3. This CDR3 contains 13 residues. Only the protein is on record. Germline loops: CDR1 MDHEN, CDR2 SYDVKM. The CDR3 is CASRVSGGDTQYF.

This clone registers medium-sized by frequency. The chain combines TRBV19 with TRBJ1-1. The CDR3 is made up of 14 amino acids. The protein alone is recorded here. Germline assignment: CDR1 LNHDA and CDR2 SQIVND (reference sequence). The CDR3 loop is CASNRGLGNTEAFF.

This clone is identified as medium-sized (0.01 to 0.1%) from frequency. The chain employs TRBV4-1 and TRBJ2-7. From germline, CDR1 is MGHRA and CDR2 YSYEKL. The CDR3 length is 16 residues. The nucleotide record is missing. This CDR3 reads CASSQVPGSFSYEQYF.

This clone registers medium-sized by frequency. The rearrangement links TRBV10-3 to TRBJ2-1; TCRdb reports TRBD1, a call that lacks DNA to check it against. The CDR3 loop spans 13 amino acids. A DNA sequence was not provided. Germline CDR1 reads ENHRY; CDR2 reads SYGVKD. The CDR3 region is CAIRVDRLNEQFF.

This clone is classed as medium-sized by frequency. V is TRBV6-1 and J is TRBJ2-3; TCRdb reports TRBD1, a call that lacks DNA to check it against. The CDR3 consists of 15 residues. The DNA sequence is not available. Germline V gene lookup returns CDR1 MNHNS and CDR2 SASEGT. The CDR3 sequence is CASSGTGIDTDTQYF.

This clone shows up as medium-sized by frequency. The V gene is TRBV5-4, the J gene TRBJ2-3; with no DNA, the TCRdb D assignment of TRBD2 cannot be verified. The CDR3 consists of 13 residues. DNA is not recorded here. Germline V lookup: CDR1 SGHNT, CDR2 YYREEE (reference sequence). CDR3 protein: CASSFRLKDTQYF.

This clone shows up as medium-sized by frequency. This rearrangement joins TRBV5-4 to TRBJ1-1. CDR3 length: 13 amino acids. The protein alone is recorded here. CDR1 is SGHNT, CDR2 YYREEE, per germline (reference sequence). The CDR3 region is CASSLAAGTEAFF.

By frequency, this clone is medium-sized (0.01 to 0.1%). The chain joins TRBV5-6 to TRBJ1-3; TCRdb calls TRBD1, which cannot be checked without DNA. Germline V lookup: CDR1 SGHDT, CDR2 YYEEEE. This CDR3 contains 15 residues. The nucleotide record is missing. CDR3: CASSGTGHSGNTIYF.

This clone is medium-sized (0.01 to 0.1%) by frequency. This sequence joins TRBV19 and TRBJ2-1; TCRdb outputs TRBD2, but without DNA this stays unchecked. The length of the CDR3 is 15 residues. A DNA sequence was not provided. CDR1 and CDR2 (germline): LNHDA, SQIVND (reference sequence). CDR3 sequence: CASSIAREGAFPQFF.

In terms of frequency, this clone is medium-sized. The genes are TRBV5-5 and TRBJ2-7; lacking DNA, the TRBD1 call made by TCRdb goes unchecked. This CDR3 contains 12 residues. The DNA sequence is not available. Per the germline V gene, CDR1 is SGHKS and CDR2 is YYEKEE (reference sequence). This CDR3 reads CASSLGAFEQYF.

Frequency places this clone as medium-sized. The chain couples TRBV7-9 to TRBJ2-3; the D call from TCRdb, TRBD1, cannot be confirmed without DNA. Per the germline V gene, CDR1 is SEHNR and CDR2 is FQNEAQ (reference sequence). This CDR3 region has 15 residues. The DNA sequence is not available. The CDR3 region is CASSFGTGATDTQYF.

Frequency places this clone as medium-sized (0.01 to 0.1%). The chain is built from TRBV6-1 and TRBJ2-1; lacking DNA, the TRBD2 call made by TCRdb goes unchecked. The CDR3 contains 15 residues. The protein alone is recorded here. Per the germline V gene, CDR1 is MNHNS and CDR2 is SASEGT. CDR3 amino acids: CASTEAHFSYNEQFF.

Frequency places this clone as medium-sized (0.01 to 0.1%). The V and J genes are TRBV2 and TRBJ2-7; TCRdb's D call of TRBD1 is untestable without DNA. Germline values: CDR1 SNHLY, CDR2 FYNNEI. The CDR3 is 11 amino acids. No DNA sequence is on record. The CDR3 sequence is CASMASYEQYF.

This clone is called medium-sized based on its frequency. This chain links TRBV11-2 with TRBJ1-1. Germline-derived CDR1 and CDR2 are SGHAT and FQNNGV. CDR3 length: 13 amino acids. No DNA is listed. The CDR3 here is CASSLGGTAEAFF.

By frequency, this clone is medium-sized. The rearrangement links TRBV5-4 to TRBJ2-5; TCRdb reports TRBD1, a call that lacks DNA to check it against. CDR1 and CDR2 (germline): SGHNT, YYREEE (reference sequence). CDR3 size: 15 residues. DNA is not recorded here. The CDR3 region is CASSLDRGRTETQYF. The full variable domain, completed using reference TRBV5-4 and TRBJ2-5, is ETGVTQSPTHLIKTRGQQVTLRCSSQSGHNTVSWYQQALGQGPQFIFQYYREEENGRGNFPPRFSGLQFPNYSSELNVNALELDDSALYLCASSLDRGRTETQYFGPGTRLLVL.

Its frequency marks this clone as medium-sized. The chain employs TRBV18 and TRBJ2-5; without DNA, the TCRdb call of TRBD2 cannot be checked. There are 15 residues in the CDR3. DNA for this receptor is not on file. Germline V gene lookup returns CDR1 KGHSH and CDR2 LQKENI. CDR3 loop: CASSLQTSRLETQYF. Full variable domain (remainder filled in from reference TRBV18 and TRBJ2-5): NAGVMQNPRHLVRRRGQEARLRCSPMKGHSHVYWYRQLPEEGLKFMVYLQKENIIDESGMPKERFSAEFPKEGPSILRIQQVVRGDSAAYFCASSLQTSRLETQYFGPGTRLLVL.

Considering frequency, this clone is medium-sized. This chain connects TRBV5-6 to TRBJ1-5. The CDR3 runs to 12 residues. Nucleotide data are not available. Germline assignment: CDR1 SGHDT and CDR2 YYEEEE. CDR3 amino acids: CASSVSNQPQHF. Using reference TRBV5-6 and TRBJ1-5 for the parts outside the CDR3, the full variable domain is DAGVTQSPTHLIKTRGQQVTLRCSPKSGHDTVSWYQQALGQGPQFIFQYYEEEERQRGNFPDRFSGHQFPNYSSELNVNALLLGDSALYLCASSVSNQPQHFGDGTRLSIL.